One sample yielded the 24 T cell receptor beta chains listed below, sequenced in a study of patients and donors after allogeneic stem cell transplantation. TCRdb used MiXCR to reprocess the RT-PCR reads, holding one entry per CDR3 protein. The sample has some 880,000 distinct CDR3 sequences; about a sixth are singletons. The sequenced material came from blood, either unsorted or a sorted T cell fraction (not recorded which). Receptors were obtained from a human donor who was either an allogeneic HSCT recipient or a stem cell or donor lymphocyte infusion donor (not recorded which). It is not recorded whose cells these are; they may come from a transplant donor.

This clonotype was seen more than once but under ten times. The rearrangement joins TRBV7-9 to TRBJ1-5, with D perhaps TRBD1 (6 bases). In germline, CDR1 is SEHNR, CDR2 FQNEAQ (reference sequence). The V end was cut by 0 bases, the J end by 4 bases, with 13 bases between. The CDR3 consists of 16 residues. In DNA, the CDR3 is TGTGCCAGCAGCTTAGCTGCAGGGGCAAGGAATCAGCCCCAGCATTTT. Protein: CASSLAAGARNQPQHF.

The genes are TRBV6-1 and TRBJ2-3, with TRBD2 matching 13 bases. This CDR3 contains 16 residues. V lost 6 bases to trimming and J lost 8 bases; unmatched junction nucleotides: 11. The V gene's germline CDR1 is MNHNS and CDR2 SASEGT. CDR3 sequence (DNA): TGTGCCAGCAGCCAGACTAGCGGGGGGCCTTTGGGTACGCAGTATTTT. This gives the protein CASSQTSGGPLGTQYF.

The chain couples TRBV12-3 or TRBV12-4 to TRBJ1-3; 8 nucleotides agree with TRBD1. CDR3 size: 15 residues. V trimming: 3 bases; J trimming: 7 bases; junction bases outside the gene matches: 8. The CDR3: CASSFWQGASNTIYF. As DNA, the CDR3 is TGTGCCAGCAGTTTCTGGCAGGGGGCGAGTAACACCATATATTTT.

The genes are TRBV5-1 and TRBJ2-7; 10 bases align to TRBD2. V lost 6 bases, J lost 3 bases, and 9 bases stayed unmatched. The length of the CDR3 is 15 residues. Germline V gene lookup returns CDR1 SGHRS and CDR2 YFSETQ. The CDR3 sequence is CASTTGTSVYYEQYF. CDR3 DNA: TGCGCCAGCACCACCGGGACTAGCGTCTACTACGAGCAGTACTTC.

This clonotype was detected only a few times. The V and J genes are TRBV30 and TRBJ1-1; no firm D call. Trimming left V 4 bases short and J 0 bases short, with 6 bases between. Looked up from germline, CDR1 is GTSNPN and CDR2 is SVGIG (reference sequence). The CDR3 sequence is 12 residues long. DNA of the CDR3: TGTGCCTGGACCCCCTTGAACACTGAAGCTTTCTTT. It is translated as CAWTPLNTEAFF.

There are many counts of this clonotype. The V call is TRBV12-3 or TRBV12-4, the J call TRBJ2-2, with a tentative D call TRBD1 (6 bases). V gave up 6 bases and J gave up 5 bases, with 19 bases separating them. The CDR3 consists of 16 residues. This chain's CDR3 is CASRAATGYNTGELFF. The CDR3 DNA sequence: TGTGCCAGCAGAGCAGCCACAGGGTACAATACCGGGGAGCTGTTTTTT.

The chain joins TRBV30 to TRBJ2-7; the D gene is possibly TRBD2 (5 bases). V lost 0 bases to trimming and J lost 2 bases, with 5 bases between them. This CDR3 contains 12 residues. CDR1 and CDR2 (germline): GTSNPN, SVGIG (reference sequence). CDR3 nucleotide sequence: TGTGCCTGGAGTGTACTAGCCTACGAGCAGTACTTC. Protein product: CAWSVLAYEQYF.

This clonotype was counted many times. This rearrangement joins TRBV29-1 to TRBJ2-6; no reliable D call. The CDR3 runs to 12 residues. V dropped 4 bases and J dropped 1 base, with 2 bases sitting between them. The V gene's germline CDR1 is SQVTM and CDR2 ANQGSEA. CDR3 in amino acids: CSVVSGANVLTF. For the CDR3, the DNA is TGCAGCGTTGTATCTGGGGCCAACGTCCTGACTTTC.

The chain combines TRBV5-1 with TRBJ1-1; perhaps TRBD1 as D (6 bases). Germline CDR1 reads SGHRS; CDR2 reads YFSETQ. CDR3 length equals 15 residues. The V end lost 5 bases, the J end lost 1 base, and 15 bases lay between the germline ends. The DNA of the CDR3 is TGCGCCAGCAGTTCGGGCACAGGGTGGAACACTGAAGCTTTCTTT. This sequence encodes CASSSGTGWNTEAFF.

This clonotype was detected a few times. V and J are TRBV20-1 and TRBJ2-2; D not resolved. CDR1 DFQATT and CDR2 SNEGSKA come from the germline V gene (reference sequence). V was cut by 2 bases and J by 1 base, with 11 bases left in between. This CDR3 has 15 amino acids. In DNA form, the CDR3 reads TGCAGTGCTAGACAAAAAGTGAGGAACACCGGGGAGCTGTTTTTT. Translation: CSARQKVRNTGELFF.

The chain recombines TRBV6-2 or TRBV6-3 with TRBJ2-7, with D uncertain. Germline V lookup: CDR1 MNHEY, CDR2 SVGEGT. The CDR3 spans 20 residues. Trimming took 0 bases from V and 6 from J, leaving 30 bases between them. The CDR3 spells CASSYSSLASTGQLLTEQYF. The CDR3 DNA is TGTGCCAGCAGTTACTCGTCCCTTGCCTCAACTGGTCAGCTCCTAACCGAGCAGTACTTC.

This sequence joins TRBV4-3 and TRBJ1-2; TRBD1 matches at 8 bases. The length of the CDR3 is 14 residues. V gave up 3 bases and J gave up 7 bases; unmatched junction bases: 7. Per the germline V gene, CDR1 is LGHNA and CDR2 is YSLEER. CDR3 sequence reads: CASSHRTGGSGYTF. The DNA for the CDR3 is TGCGCCAGCAGCCACAGAACAGGGGGGTCTGGCTACACCTTC.

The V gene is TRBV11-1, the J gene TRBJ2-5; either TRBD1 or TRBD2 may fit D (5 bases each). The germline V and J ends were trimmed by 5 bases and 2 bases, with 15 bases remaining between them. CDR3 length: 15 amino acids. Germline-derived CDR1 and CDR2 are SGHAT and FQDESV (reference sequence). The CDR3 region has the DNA TGTGCCAGCAGCCCCCTGTCGTGGGGGCAAGAGACCCAGTACTTC. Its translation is CASSPLSWGQETQYF.

CDR3 sequence reads: CASSVAGGPTMRQFF. The CDR3 nucleotides read TGTGCCAGTAGCGTGGCGGGAGGGCCTACAATGAGGCAGTTCTTC. V usage is TRBV2 and J usage is TRBJ2-1, with 9 bases that match TRBD2. The germline gives CDR1 SNHLY, CDR2 FYNNEI. Trimming took 9 bases from V and 12 from J; bases not matched to a gene: 18. CDR3 length equals 15 residues.

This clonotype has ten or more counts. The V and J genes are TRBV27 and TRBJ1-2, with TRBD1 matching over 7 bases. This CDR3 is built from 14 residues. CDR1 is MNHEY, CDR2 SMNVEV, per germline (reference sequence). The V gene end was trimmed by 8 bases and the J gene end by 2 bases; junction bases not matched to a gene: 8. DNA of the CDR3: TGTGCCAGCCGGCTCGGCAGGGGGAACTATGGCTACACCTTC. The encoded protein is CASRLGRGNYGYTF.

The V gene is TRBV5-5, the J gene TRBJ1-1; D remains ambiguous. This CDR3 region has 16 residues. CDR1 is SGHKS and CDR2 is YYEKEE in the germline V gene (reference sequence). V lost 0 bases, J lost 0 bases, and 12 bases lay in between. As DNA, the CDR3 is TGTGCCAGCAGCTTGGCACGAATACCCATGAACACTGAAGCTTTCTTT. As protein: CASSLARIPMNTEAFF.

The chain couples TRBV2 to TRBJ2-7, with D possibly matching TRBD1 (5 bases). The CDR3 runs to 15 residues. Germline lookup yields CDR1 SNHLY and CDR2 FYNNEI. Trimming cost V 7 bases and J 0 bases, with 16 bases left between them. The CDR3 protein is CASKTEQMTSYEQYF. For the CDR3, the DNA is TGTGCCAGCAAGACAGAGCAAATGACCTCCTACGAGCAGTACTTC.

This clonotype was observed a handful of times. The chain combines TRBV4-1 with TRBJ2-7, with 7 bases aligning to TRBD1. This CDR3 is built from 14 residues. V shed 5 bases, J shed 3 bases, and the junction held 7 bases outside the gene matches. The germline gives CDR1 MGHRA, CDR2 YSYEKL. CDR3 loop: CASSKPGQSYEQYF. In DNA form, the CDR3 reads TGCGCCAGCAGCAAACCGGGACAGAGCTACGAGCAGTACTTC.

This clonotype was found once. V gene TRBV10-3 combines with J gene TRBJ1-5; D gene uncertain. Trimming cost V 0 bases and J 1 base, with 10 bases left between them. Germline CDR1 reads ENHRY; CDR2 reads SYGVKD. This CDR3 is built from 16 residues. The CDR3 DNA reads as TGTGCCATCAGTGAGTCCCACAGCGGGAGCAATCAGCCCCAGCATTTT. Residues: CAISESHSGSNQPQHF.

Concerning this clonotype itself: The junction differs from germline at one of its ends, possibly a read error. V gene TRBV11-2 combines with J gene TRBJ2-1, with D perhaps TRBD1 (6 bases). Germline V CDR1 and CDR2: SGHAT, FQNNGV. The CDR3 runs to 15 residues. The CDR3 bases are TGTGCCAGCACCTTAAACAGGGACCACTACAATGAGCAGTTCTTC. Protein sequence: CASTLNRDHYNEQFF.

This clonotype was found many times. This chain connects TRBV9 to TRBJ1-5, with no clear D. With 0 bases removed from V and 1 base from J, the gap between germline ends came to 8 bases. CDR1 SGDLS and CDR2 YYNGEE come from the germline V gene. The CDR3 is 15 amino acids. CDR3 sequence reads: CASSVGPGSNQPQHF. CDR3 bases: TGTGCCAGCAGCGTAGGTCCGGGGAGCAATCAGCCCCAGCATTTT.

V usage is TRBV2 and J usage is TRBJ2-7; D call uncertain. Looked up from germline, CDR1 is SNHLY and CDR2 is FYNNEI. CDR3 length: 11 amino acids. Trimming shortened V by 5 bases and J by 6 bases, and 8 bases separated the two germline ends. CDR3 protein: CASSPLLEQYF. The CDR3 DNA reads TGTGCCAGCAGTCCACTCCTCGAGCAGTACTTC.

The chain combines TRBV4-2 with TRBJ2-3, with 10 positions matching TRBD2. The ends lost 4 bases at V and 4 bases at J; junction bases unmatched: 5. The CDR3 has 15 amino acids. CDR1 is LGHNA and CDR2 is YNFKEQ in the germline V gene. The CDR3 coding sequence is TGTGCCAGCAGCCTAGGACTAGCGGTCCCAGATACGCAGTATTTT. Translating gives CASSLGLAVPDTQYF.

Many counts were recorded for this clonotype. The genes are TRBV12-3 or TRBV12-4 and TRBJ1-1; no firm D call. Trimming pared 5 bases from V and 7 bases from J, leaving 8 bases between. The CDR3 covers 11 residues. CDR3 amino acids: CASSPPGEAFF. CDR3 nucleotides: TGTGCCAGCAGTCCTCCAGGTGAAGCTTTCTTT.